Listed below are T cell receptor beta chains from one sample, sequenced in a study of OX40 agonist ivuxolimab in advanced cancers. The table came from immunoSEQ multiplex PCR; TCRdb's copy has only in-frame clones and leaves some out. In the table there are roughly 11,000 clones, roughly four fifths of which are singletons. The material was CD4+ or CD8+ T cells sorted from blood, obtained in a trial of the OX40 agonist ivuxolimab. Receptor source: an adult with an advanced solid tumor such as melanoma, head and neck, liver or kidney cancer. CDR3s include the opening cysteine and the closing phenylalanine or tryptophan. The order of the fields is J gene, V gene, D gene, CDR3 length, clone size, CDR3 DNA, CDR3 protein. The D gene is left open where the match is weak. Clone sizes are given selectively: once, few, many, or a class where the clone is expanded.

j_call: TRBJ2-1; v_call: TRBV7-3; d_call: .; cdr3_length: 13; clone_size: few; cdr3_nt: TGTGCCAGCAGCTTCGACCATTACAATGAGCAGTTCTTC; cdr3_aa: CASSFDHYNEQFF
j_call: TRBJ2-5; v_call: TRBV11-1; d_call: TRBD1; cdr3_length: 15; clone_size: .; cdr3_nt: TGTGCCAGCAGCACCCGGGACAGGGGGCAAGAGACCCAGTACTTC; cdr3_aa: CASSTRDRGQETQYF
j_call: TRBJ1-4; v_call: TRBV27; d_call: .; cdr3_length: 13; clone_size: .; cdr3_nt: TGTGCCAGCAGCTTCAGCCTCTATGAAAAACTGTTTTTT; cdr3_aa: CASSFSLYEKLFF
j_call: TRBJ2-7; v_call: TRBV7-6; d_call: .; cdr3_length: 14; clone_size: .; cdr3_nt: TGTGCCAGCAGCTTAATGGCAGATGAGAACGAGCAGTACTTC; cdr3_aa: CASSLMADENEQYF
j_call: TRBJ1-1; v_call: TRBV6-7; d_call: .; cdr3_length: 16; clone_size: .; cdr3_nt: TGTGCCAGCAGTTACTTGTTCCGGCAGATGAACACTGAAGCTTTCTTT; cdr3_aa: CASSYLFRQMNTEAFF
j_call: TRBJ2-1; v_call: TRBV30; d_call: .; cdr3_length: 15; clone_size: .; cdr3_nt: TGTGCCTGGAGCGAGGCGGGGAAAGACTACAATGAGCAGTTCTTC; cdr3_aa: CAWSEAGKDYNEQFF
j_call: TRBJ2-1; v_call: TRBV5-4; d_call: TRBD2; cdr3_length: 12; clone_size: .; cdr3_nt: TGTGCCAGCAGCTTGGGGGGGGGACTATTGTTCTTC; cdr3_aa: CASSLGGGLLFF
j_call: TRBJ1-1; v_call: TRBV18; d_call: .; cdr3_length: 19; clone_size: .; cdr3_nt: TGTGCCAGCTCACCACCCGATATGATGGACAGCTACATGAACACTGAAGCTTTCTTT; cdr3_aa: CASSPPDMMDSYMNTEAFF
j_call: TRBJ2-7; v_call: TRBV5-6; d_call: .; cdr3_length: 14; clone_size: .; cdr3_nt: TGTGCCAGCAGCACACGGACAAGGTTCTACGAGCAGTACTTC; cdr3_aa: CASSTRTRFYEQYF
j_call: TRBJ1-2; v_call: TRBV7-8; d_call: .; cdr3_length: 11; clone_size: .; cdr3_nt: TGTTTTGTACGGGGGGACTATGGCTACACCTTC; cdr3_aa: CFVRGDYGYTF
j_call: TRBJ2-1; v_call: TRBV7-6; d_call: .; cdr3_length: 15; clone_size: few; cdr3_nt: TGTGCCAGCAGCCTCGGCCCCTTTGGCCTCAATGAGCAGTTCTTC; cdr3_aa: CASSLGPFGLNEQFF
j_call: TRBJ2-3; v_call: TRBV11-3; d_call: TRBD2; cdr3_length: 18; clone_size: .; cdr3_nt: TGTGCCAGCAGCTTAGAAGCGGGAGTGTTCGGACGCACAGATACGCAGTATTTT; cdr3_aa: CASSLEAGVFGRTDTQYF
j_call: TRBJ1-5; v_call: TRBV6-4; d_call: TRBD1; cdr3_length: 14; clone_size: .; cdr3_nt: TGTGCCAGCAGTGAAGGGACAGGGGTTCAGCCCCAGCATTTT; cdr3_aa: CASSEGTGVQPQHF
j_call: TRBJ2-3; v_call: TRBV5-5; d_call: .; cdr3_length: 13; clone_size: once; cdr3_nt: TGTGCCAGCAGCTTGGTGGTTACAGATACGCAGTATTTT; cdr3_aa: CASSLVVTDTQYF
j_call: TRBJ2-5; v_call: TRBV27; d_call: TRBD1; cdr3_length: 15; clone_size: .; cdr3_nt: TGTGCCAGCAGTTTAACAGGGGGCTCGCAAGAGACCCAGTACTTC; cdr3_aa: CASSLTGGSQETQYF
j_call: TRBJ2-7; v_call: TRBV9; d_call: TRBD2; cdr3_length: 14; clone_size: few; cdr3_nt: TGTGCCAGCAGCTTAGGACTAGCGGAGCACGAGCAGTACTTC; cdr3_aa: CASSLGLAEHEQYF
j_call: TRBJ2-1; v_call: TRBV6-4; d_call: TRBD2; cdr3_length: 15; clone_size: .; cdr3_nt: TGTGCCAGCAGTGAAACTAGCGGGGGGTACAATGAGCAGTTCTTC; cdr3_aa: CASSETSGGYNEQFF
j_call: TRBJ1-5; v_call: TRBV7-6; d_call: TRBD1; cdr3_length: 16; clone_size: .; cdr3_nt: TGTGCCAGCAGCCCGGGGACAGGGGGTTCTTATCAGCCCCAGCATTTT; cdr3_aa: CASSPGTGGSYQPQHF
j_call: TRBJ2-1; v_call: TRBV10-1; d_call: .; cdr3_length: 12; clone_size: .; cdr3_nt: TGCGCCAGCAGTGGCCAACCCGGTGAGCAGTTCTTC; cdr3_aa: CASSGQPGEQFF
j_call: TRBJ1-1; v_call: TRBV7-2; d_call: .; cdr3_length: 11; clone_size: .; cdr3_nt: TGTGCCAGCAGCTTATCCGCTGAAGCTTTCTTT; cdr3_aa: CASSLSAEAFF
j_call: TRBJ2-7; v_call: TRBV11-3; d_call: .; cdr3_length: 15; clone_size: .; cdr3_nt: TGTGCCAGCAGCCTCGACAGCGACCTCACCTACGAGCAGTACTTC; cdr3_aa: CASSLDSDLTYEQYF
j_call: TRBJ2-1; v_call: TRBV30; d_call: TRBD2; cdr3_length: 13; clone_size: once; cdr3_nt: TGTGCCTGTCTAGCGGGGGGGAACAATGAGCAGTTCTTC; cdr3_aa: CACLAGGNNEQFF
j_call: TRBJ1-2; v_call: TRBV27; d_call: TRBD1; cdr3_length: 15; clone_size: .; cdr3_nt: TGTGCCAGCAGTGGGGGCAGGGGGCGAAGTGGTGGCTACACCTTC; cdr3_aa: CASSGGRGRSGGYTF
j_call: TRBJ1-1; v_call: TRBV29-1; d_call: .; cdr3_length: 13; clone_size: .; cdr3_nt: TGCAGCGTTGAAGGAGATCTAGGGCCTGAAGCTTTCTTT; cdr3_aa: CSVEGDLGPEAFF
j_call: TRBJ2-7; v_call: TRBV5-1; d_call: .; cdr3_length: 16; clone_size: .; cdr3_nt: TGCGCCAGCAGCTTGTCCCCGGCGAGCGAGACCTACGAGCAGTACTTC; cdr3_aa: CASSLSPASETYEQYF
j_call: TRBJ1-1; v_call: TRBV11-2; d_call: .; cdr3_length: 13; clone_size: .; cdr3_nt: TGTGCCAGCAGCATCTACACGAACACTGAAGCTTTCTTT; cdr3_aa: CASSIYTNTEAFF
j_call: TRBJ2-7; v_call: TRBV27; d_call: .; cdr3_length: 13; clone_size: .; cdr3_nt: TGTGCCAGCAGTTTATCGGAGGCTTACGAGCAGTACTTC; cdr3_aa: CASSLSEAYEQYF
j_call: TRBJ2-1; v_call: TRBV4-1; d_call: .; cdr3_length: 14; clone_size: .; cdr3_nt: TGCGCCACACGAACAGGGACACCCTACAATGAGCAGTTCTTC; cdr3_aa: CATRTGTPYNEQFF
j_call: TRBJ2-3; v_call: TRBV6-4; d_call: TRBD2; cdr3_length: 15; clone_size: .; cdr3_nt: TGTGCCAGCAGAAGACTAGCGGGGTTGCCAGATACGCAGTATTTT; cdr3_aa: CASRRLAGLPDTQYF
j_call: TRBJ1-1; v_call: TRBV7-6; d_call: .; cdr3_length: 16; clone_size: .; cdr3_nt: TGTGCCAGCAGCTTAGCAGGCGGGGGGCCACGCACTGAAGCTTTCTTT; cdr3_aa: CASSLAGGGPRTEAFF
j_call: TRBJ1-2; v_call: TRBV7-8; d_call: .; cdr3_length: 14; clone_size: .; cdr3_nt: TGTGCCAGCAGCTTAGTAACAGATAACTATGGCTACACCTTC; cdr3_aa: CASSLVTDNYGYTF
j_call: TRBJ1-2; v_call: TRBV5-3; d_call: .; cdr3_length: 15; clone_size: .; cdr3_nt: TGTGCCAGAAGCGAGGAAGTGAGAAAGACCTATGGCTACACCTTC; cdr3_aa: CARSEEVRKTYGYTF
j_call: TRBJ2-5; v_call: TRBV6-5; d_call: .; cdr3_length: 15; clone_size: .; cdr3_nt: TGTGCCAGCAGTTACTCGACGGACCTACAAGAGACCCAGTACTTC; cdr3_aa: CASSYSTDLQETQYF
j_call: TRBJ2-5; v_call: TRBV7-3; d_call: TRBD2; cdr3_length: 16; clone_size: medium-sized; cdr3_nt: TGTGCCAGCAGCTTAGGCTTCGGGGAGGGTGGTGAGACCCAGTACTTC; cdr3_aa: CASSLGFGEGGETQYF
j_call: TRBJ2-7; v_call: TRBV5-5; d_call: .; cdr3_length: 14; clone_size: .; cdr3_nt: TGTGCCAGCAGCTTGTACCAGGGAACCTACGAGCAGTACTTC; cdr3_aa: CASSLYQGTYEQYF
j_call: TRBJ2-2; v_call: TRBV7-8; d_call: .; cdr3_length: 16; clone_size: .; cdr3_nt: TGTGCCAGCAGCCCTAACGGACAGATGAACACCGGGGAGCTGTTTTTT; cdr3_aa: CASSPNGQMNTGELFF
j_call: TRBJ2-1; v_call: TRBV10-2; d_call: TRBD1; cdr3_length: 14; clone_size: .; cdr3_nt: TGCGCCAGCGCCGGGACAGGGCGTTACAATGAGCAGTTCTTC; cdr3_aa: CASAGTGRYNEQFF
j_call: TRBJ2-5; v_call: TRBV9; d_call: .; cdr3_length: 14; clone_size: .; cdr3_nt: TGTGCCAGCAGCCCTCCGACAGAGCAAGAGACCCAGTACTTC; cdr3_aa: CASSPPTEQETQYF
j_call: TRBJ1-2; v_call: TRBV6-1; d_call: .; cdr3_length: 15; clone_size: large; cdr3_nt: TGTGCCAGCAGTGAACTGGGAGGGTCTCGCTATGGCTACACCTTC; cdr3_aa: CASSELGGSRYGYTF
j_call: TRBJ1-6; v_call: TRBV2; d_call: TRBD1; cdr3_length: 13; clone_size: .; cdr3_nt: TGTGCCAGTTGGGACAGGGTGAATTCACCCCTCCACTTT; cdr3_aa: CASWDRVNSPLHF
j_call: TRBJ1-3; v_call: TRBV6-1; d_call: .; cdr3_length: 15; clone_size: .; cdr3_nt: TGTGCCAGCAGCAACAGGGAGGGGGCTGGAAACACCATATATTTT; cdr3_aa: CASSNREGAGNTIYF
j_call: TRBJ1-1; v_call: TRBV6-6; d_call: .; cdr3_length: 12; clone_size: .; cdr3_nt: TGTGCCAGCAGTTACCGGGACAAAGAAGCTTTCTTT; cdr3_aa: CASSYRDKEAFF
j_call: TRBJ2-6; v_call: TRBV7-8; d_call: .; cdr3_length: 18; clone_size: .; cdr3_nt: TGTGCCAGCAGCCGGGCAAATTACCCACAAAGTCGGGCCAACGTCCTGACTTTC; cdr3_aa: CASSRANYPQSRANVLTF
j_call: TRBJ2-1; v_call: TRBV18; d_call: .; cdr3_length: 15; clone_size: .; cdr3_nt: TGTGCCAGCTCACCACTGGATACTGGCAACAATGAGCAGTTCTTC; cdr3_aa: CASSPLDTGNNEQFF
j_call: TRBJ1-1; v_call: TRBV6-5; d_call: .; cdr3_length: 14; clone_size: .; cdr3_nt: TGTGCCAGCAGGACACAGGGCCTGAACACTGAAGCTTTCTTT; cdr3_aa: CASRTQGLNTEAFF
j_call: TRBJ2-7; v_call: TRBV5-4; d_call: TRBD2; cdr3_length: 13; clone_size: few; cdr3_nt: TGTGCCAGCAGTCATCTAGCGGGTAGGGAGCAGTACTTC; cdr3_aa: CASSHLAGREQYF
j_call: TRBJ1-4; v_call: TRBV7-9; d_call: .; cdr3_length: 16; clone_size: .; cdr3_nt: TGTGCCAGCAGCCCTTTCGGGCAGGGGCGAGGGGAAAAACTGTTTTTT; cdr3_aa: CASSPFGQGRGEKLFF
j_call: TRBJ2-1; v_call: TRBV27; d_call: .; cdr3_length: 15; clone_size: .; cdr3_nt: TGTGCCAGCATCAACACCGAGGGGCACCGGGATGAGCAGTTCTTC; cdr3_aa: CASINTEGHRDEQFF
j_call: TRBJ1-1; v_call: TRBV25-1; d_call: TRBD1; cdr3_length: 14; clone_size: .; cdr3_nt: TGTGCCAGCAGTGTGACAGGGGAGGACACTGAAGCTTTCTTT; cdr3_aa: CASSVTGEDTEAFF
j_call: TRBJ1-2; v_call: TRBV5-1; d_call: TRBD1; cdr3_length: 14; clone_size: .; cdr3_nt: TGCGCCAGCAGCATTCCGGGACAGGGTACGGGCTACACCTTC; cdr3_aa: CASSIPGQGTGYTF
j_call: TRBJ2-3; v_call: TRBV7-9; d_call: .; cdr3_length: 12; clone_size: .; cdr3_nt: TGTGCCAGCAGCTTAGCCACAGATACGCAGTATTTT; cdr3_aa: CASSLATDTQYF
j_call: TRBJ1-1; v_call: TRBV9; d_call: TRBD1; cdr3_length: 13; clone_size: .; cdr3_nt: TGTGCCAGCAGCGTTTCAGGGGGCACTGAAGCTTTCTTT; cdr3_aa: CASSVSGGTEAFF
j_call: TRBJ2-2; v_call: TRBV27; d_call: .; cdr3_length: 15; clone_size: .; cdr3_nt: TGTGCCAGCACCAACCTGATGGGGGGCACCGGGGAGCTGTTTTTT; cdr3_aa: CASTNLMGGTGELFF
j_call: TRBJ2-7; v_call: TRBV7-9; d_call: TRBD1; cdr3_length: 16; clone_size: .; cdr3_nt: TGTGCCAGCAGCCTAGACTTCGAGGGGGCCTCCTACGAGCAGTACTTC; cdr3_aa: CASSLDFEGASYEQYF
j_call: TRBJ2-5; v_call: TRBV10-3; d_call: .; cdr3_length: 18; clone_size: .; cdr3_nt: TGTGCCATCAGTGCCGGAGGGGATATAGGGGAGTACCAAGAGACCCAGTACTTC; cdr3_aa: CAISAGGDIGEYQETQYF
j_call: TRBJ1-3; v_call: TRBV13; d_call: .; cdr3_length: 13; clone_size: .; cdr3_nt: TGTGCCAGCAGCCAAGCCGGACGAAACACCATATATTTT; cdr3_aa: CASSQAGRNTIYF
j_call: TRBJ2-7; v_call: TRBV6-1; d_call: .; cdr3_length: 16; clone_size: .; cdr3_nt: TGTGCCAGCAGTGAAGGATCTATAGGAGCGGCCTACGAGCAGTACTTC; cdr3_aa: CASSEGSIGAAYEQYF
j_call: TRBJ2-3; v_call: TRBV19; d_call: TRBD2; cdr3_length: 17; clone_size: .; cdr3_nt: TGTGCCAGTAGTGTTACGGGACTAGCGGGGGGGCCGGATACGCAGTATTTT; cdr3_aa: CASSVTGLAGGPDTQYF
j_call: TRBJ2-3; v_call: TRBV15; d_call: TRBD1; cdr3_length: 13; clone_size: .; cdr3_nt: TGTGCCACACGGACAGGGGACACAGATACGCAGTATTTT; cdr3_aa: CATRTGDTDTQYF